Each of the 24 T cell receptor beta chains below was sequenced from the same sample in a study of CD8+CD57+ T cells in acquired aplastic anemia. The TCR beta profiling, which covered VDJ combination and CDR3 sequence, was carried out using genomic DNA as the template. TCRdb reprocessed the reads via MiXCR and lists one record per CDR3 protein. The data hold 150,000 to 200,000 distinct CDR3 sequences, with 55% to 80% observed a single time. The sample was sorted CD4+, CD8+, or CD8+CD57+ T cells (not recorded which) from PBMCs. The receptors were gathered from a human donor in good health.

Written as DNA, the CDR3 is TGTGCCAGTAGGCAAGGAGGCTTAGGATCACCCCTCCACTTT. Amino acids: CASRQGGLGSPLHF. The chain uses TRBV19 and TRBJ1-6; no reliable D call. This CDR3 has 14 residues. The germline CDR1 and CDR2 sequences are LNHDA and SQIVND (reference sequence). The V end was cut by 6 bases, the J end by 10 bases, with 16 bases between.

The chain employs TRBV5-1 and TRBJ2-2; tentative D call: TRBD2 (5 bases). Trimming took 7 bases from V and 5 from J, leaving 18 bases between them. CDR1 SGHRS and CDR2 YFSETQ come from the germline V gene. This CDR3 contains 15 residues. The CDR3 here is CASQRAEGPTGELFF. In DNA form, the CDR3 reads TGCGCCAGCCAGAGGGCCGAGGGTCCAACCGGGGAGCTGTTTTTT.

This chain joins TRBV20-1 and TRBJ1-5; the D gene is possibly TRBD1 (6 bases). The CDR3 has 14 amino acids. Trimming removed 5 bases from V and 3 bases from J, with 14 bases in between. CDR1 is DFQATT and CDR2 is SNEGSKA in the germline V gene (reference sequence). Here the CDR3 DNA reads TGCAGTGCTTTACCGGGACACAACAATCAGCCCCAGCATTTT. Protein: CSALPGHNNQPQHF.

The chain couples TRBV19 to TRBJ1-5; no reliable D call. This CDR3 contains 14 residues. Germline V gives CDR1 LNHDA, CDR2 SQIVND (reference sequence). The ends were cut back, 0 bases at V and 4 bases at J, with 7 bases in the middle. The CDR3 coding sequence is TGTGCCAGTAGTATAGAGGGTTATAATCAGCCCCAGCATTTT. It yields the protein CASSIEGYNQPQHF.

CDR3: CATSDRGGGGRANEQFF. The CDR3 DNA follows: TGTGCCACCAGTGACAGGGGGGGTGGCGGGAGGGCCAATGAGCAGTTCTTC. This chain joins TRBV24-1 and TRBJ2-1, with 9 bases matching TRBD2. Per the germline V gene, CDR1 is KGHDR and CDR2 is SFDVKD. J lost 6 bases, V lost 4 bases, and 12 bases had no gene match. This CDR3 has 17 amino acids.

The V gene is TRBV2, the J gene TRBJ1-2; 9 bases map to TRBD1. V lost 4 bases and J lost 3; bases outside the gene matches: 9. CDR1 is SNHLY, CDR2 FYNNEI, per germline. This CDR3 contains 16 residues. The CDR3 DNA reads TGTGCCAGCAGTGCCCCAACAGGGGGCGTCGACTATGGCTACACCTTC. Amino acids: CASSAPTGGVDYGYTF.

This sequence joins TRBV5-1 and TRBJ2-5; D unclear. The CDR3 spans 11 residues. The germline V gene has CDR1 SGHRS and CDR2 YFSETQ. The germline V and J ends were trimmed by 6 bases and 5 bases, with 8 bases remaining between them. CDR3 bases: TGCGCCAGCAACATGATGGAGACCCAGTACTTC. It is translated as CASNMMETQYF.

The chain combines TRBV5-1 with TRBJ1-2; D is unresolved. The CDR3 is made up of 14 amino acids. CDR1 and CDR2 (germline): SGHRS, YFSETQ. V lost 0 bases to trimming and J lost 1 base, with 7 bases between them. The CDR3 region has the DNA TGCGCCAGCAGCTTGGGGATAGATAACTATGGCTACACCTTC. Translating gives CASSLGIDNYGYTF.

The chain has TRBV20-1 and TRBJ2-7; 9 bases are a match to TRBD2. The CDR3 covers 14 residues. Germline CDR1 reads DFQATT; CDR2 reads SNEGSKA (reference sequence). V lost 6 bases to trimming and J lost 3 bases; unmatched junction nucleotides: 9. CDR3 loop: CSAEIAGANYEQYF. CDR3 DNA: TGCAGTGCCGAAATAGCGGGAGCTAACTACGAGCAGTACTTC.

As concerns this clonotype: The junction differs from germline at one of its ends, possibly a read error. The CDR3 sequence: CASSSPASDSYGYTF. The CDR3, as DNA: TGTGCCAGCAGTAGCCCGGCCAGCGATTCATATGGCTACACCTTC. The chain links TRBV19 to TRBJ1-2, with D hard to call. The CDR3 is made up of 15 amino acids. Germline values: CDR1 LNHDA, CDR2 SQIVND (reference sequence). The full variable domain, its missing parts supplied by reference TRBV19 and TRBJ1-2, is DGGITQSPKYLFRKEGQNVTLSCEQNLNHDAMYWYRQDPGQGLRLIYYSQIVNDFQKGDIAEGYSVSREKKESFPLTVTSAQKNPTAFYLCASSSPASDSYGYTFGSGTRLTVV.

The chain joins TRBV7-8 to TRBJ2-1; no clear D gene. The CDR3 is 15 residues long. V lost 1 base and J 8 bases, leaving 15 bases between the germline ends. Looked up from germline, CDR1 is SGHVS and CDR2 is FQNEAQ. Here the CDR3 reads CASSLEIGGRDEQFF. The CDR3, as DNA: TGTGCCAGCAGCTTAGAGATTGGTGGACGGGATGAGCAGTTCTTC. The entire variable domain, with the rest obtained from reference TRBV7-8 and TRBJ2-1, is as follows: GAGVSQSPRYKVAKRGQDVALRCDPISGHVSLFWYQQALGQGPEFLTYFQNEAQLDKSGLPSDRFFAERPEGSVSTLKIQRTQQEDSAVYLCASSLEIGGRDEQFFGPGTRLTVL.

Details on this clonotype: The conserved phenylalanine or tryptophan normally closing the CDR3 is absent here, so this likely arose from a read error. The chain has TRBV20-1 and TRBJ1-1; a weak D match, TRBD1 (6 bases). The CDR3 is 13 amino acids. Per germline, CDR1 DFQATT and CDR2 SNEGSKA (reference sequence). The chain's CDR3 is CSASVTGNPEAFL. Here the CDR3 DNA reads TGCAGTGCTAGTGTTACAGGGAACCCTGAAGCTTTCCTT.

The rearrangement joins TRBV7-3 to TRBJ2-3, with a tentative D call TRBD2 (6 bases). Per germline, CDR1 SGHTA and CDR2 FQGTGA. The CDR3 is 15 amino acids. The germline V and J ends were trimmed by 5 bases and 5 bases, with 17 bases remaining between them. CDR3 amino acids: CASSPLTGEKDTQYF. The CDR3 nucleotides read TGTGCCAGCAGCCCCCTTACGGGGGAGAAAGATACGCAGTATTTT. The full variable domain, completed using reference TRBV7-3 and TRBJ2-3, is GAGVSQTPSNKVTEKGKYVELRCDPISGHTALYWYRQSLGQGPEFLIYFQGTGAADDSGLPNDRFFAVRPEGSVSTLKIQRTERGDSAVYLCASSPLTGEKDTQYFGPGTRLTVL.

The chain carries TRBV7-2 and TRBJ2-7; D is unclear. This CDR3 has 15 residues. With 2 bases removed from V and 0 bases from J, the gap between germline ends came to 11 bases. The V gene's germline CDR1 is SGHTA and CDR2 FQGNSA. For the CDR3, the DNA is TGTGCCAGCAGCTTAACCCAATCGGGCTCCTACGAGCAGTACTTC. Protein: CASSLTQSGSYEQYF.

This sequence joins TRBV28 and TRBJ2-7, with D uncertain. CDR3 length: 14 amino acids. From germline, CDR1 is MDHEN and CDR2 SYDVKM. V was clipped by 0 bases and J by 3 bases, with 9 bases between them. The CDR3 reads CASSLWGQYYEQYF. The CDR3 region has the DNA TGTGCCAGCAGTTTATGGGGCCAATACTACGAGCAGTACTTC.

The chain joins TRBV7-2 to TRBJ2-7; unclear D gene. The CDR3 has 14 residues. Germline loops: CDR1 SGHTA, CDR2 FQGNSA. Trimming cost V 6 bases and J 0 bases, with 12 bases left between them. In nucleotides, the CDR3 is TGTGCCAGCAGATCAAACTTAGGCTCCTACGAGCAGTACTTC. This codes for CASRSNLGSYEQYF.

The sample holds one count of this clonotype. The chain has TRBV19 and TRBJ1-6; 7 positions agree with TRBD1. The germline V gene encodes CDR1 LNHDA and CDR2 SQIVND (reference sequence). The trim removed 5 bases at V and 8 bases at J, leaving 12 bases unmatched. This CDR3 comprises 16 residues. CDR3 in DNA: TGTGCCAGTAGTCCTCAGGCAGGGGGAGTGCATTCACCCCTCCACTTT. The encoded protein is CASSPQAGGVHSPLHF.

The chain carries TRBV29-1 and TRBJ2-7; 10 bases match TRBD1. V was clipped by 1 base and J by 7 bases; unmatched bases: 4. From germline, CDR1 is SQVTM and CDR2 ANQGSEA. The CDR3 spans 13 residues. The CDR3 bases are TGCAGCGTTGAAGGGACAGGGGGTGGGGAGCAGTACTTC. Its translation: CSVEGTGGGEQYF.

The chain links TRBV20-1 to TRBJ1-2; 8 nucleotides line up with TRBD1. Losses at the gene ends were 6 bases for V and 5 bases for J; bases not matched to a gene: 14. CDR3 length: 15 residues. Germline V gives CDR1 DFQATT, CDR2 SNEGSKA (reference sequence). This chain's CDR3 is CSARPDRAGGYGYTF. Written as DNA, the CDR3 is TGCAGTGCCCGGCCGGACAGGGCGGGAGGTTATGGCTACACCTTC.

This clonotype was counted at least ten times. CDR3 DNA sequence: TGTGCCAGCAGTTCCGGGGGCTACGAGCAGTACTTC. This gives the protein CASSSGGYEQYF. V and J are TRBV28 and TRBJ2-7; weak D call: TRBD2 (6 bases). V dropped 4 bases and J dropped 3 bases, with 7 bases sitting between them. The length of the CDR3 is 12 residues. CDR1 and CDR2 from the germline V gene are MDHEN and SYDVKM.

The chain's CDR3 is CASSLIWYTQYF. DNA for the CDR3: TGTGCCAGCAGCTTAATTTGGTATACGCAGTATTTT. The genes are TRBV25-1 and TRBJ2-3; D gene ambiguous. Per the germline V gene, CDR1 is MGHDK and CDR2 is SYGVNS. Trimming removed 6 bases at V and 7 bases at J, with 11 bases between. The CDR3 extends over 12 amino acids.

There are many counts of this clonotype. The chain combines TRBV4-3 with TRBJ1-6; D is possibly TRBD1 (5 bases). Germline V lookup: CDR1 LGHNA, CDR2 YSLEER. The CDR3 spans 18 residues. The germline V and J ends were trimmed by 1 base and 1 base, with 14 bases remaining between them. CDR3 sequence (DNA): TGCGCCAGCAGCCAAGCCTTAACAGGAACATCCTATAATTCACCCCTCCACTTT. Residues: CASSQALTGTSYNSPLHF.

Of note for this clonotype: A much larger clone is a single base away; this may be a read error. V usage is TRBV6-1 and J usage is TRBJ1-1; D remains ambiguous. The CDR3 covers 15 residues. Germline V gene lookup returns CDR1 MNHNS and CDR2 SASEGT. For the CDR3, the DNA is TGTGCCAGCAGTTACTCGGCTGCGCTGAACACTGAAGCTTCCTTT. Translated, it gives CASSYSAALNTEASF.

The V gene is TRBV29-1, the J gene TRBJ1-1; 7 nucleotides align to TRBD1. J lost 8 bases, V lost 4 bases, and 7 bases had no gene match. The CDR3 loop spans 12 amino acids. Germline V CDR1 and CDR2: SQVTM, ANQGSEA. The CDR3 region has the DNA TGCAGCGTTGCAAGACAGGGAGCAGAAGCTTTCTTT. Its protein is CSVARQGAEAFF.